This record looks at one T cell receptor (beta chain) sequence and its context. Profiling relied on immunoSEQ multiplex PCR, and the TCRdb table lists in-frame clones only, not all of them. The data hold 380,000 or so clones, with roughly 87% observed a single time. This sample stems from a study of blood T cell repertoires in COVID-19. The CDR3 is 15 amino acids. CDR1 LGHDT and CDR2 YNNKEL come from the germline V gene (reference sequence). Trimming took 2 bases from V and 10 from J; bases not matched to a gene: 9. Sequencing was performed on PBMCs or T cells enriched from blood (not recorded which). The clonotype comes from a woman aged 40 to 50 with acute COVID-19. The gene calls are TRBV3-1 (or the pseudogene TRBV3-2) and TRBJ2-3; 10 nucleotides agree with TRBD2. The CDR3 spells CASSQTGLAIGSQYF. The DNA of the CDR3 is TGTGCCAGCAGCCAAACGGGACTAGCGATCGGTTCGCAGTATTTT.